One T cell receptor beta chain is described in this entry. This clone has only one observation. Its antigen is still unknown. Base qualities are not provided; no much larger clone lies one nucleotide away. This sample stems from a study of cytomegalovirus exposure and HLA in healthy donors (TCRdb year 2017). Study-wide context: In an earlier analysis of some 550 of the donors, 276 Gb of sequence data and about 110 million unique TCR beta sequences from about 180 million T cells were reported. An earlier analysis of some 500 of the donors used high-throughput TCR beta sequencing to judge whether each TCR beta V gene segment behaved as functional or pseudogenic. In a later analysis, previously published TCR beta repertoires from some 640 donors were re-analyzed and high-resolution HLA genotyping was added so that TCR occurrence patterns could be studied. Rather than drawing on any new phenotypic data, the later analysis identified candidate immune exposures from TCR beta sequences and the way those sequences occurred across donors. The study aimed to test whether signatures of past pathogen exposure could be identified by cataloging public T cell receptors. Genome-wide SNP genotypes for about three fifths of the roughly 670 donors were used in a later genetic analysis, which treated that subset as a discovery cohort. Because of strong linkage in the cohort, five DR-DQ haplotypes were treated as single units for association and clustering. Along with the roughly 700-subject first cohort, a separate validation cohort of over a hundred different subjects was used. Among 300 to 500 genotyped donors of the cohort, an average of approximately 220,000 unique TCR beta nucleotide sequences was sequenced per donor, of which roughly 18% were non-productive. The study combined high-throughput TCR immunosequencing, statistical association of individual TCRs with disease status, and machine learning to predict cytomegalovirus infection status. Of the 398 genotyped donors, 65% to 90% fell in the genetic ancestry cluster associated with self-reported Caucasian donors. The study used immunosequencing to profile the T cell repertoires of several hundred subjects and linked those repertoires to cytomegalovirus serostatus. Both class I and class II loci were covered by HLA typing, at four-digit resolution. An early release that covered about 640 HLA-typed donors contained 300 to 350 gigabases of sequencing data and tens of millions of unique TCR sequences. Donor age, sex, ethnicity and CMV serostatus were compiled together with the repertoire data. Every discovery cohort repertoire had been produced on one sequencing platform. The number of donors typed differed by locus, with roughly 629-640 for A, B, C, DRB1 and DQB1, more than 500 for DQA1, 600 to 610 for DPA1, and under 490 for DPB1.

The CDR3, cysteine through phenylalanine, is 16 amino acids long. Only the CDR3 region is kept as DNA, spanning 48 bases read in frame from base 1. A distance of 17 bases separates the germline ends of V and J, which lose 2 bases and 4 bases respectively. According to the germline V gene, CDR1 reads KGHSH and CDR2 reads LQKENI. Libraries were prepared through the immunoSEQ multiplex PCR assay. For the multiplex PCR, a mixture combining 60 forward primers for TCR Vbeta segments and 13 reverse primers for TCR Jbeta segments was used. A multiplex PCR assay on genomic DNA amplified the CDR3 region of rearranged TCR beta genes. Amplified TCR beta libraries were sequenced as 87-base-pair reads on the Illumina HiSeq System. The paper's processing steps were these. A later analysis tallied around 87 million unique TCR beta chains across the 666 repertoires, and approximately 12 million of those chains were shared by two or more donors. To remove PCR and sequencing errors, raw reads were error-corrected and collapsed into unique sequences using a nearest-neighbor algorithm that merged closely related sequences. V, D and J gene segments were assigned by aligning CDR3 sequences to IMGT reference sequences. Each retained sequence needed at least a six-nucleotide match to both a V gene segment and a J gene segment. Rearrangements were classified as productive when the CDR3 lacked stop codons and remained in frame with V and J, and all other rearrangements were classified as non-productive. CDR3 was defined by IMGT convention, running from the second conserved V-encoded cysteine to the conserved J-encoded phenylalanine. In an earlier analysis of around 640 of the donors, sequences lacking an unambiguous match to a single V gene segment were excluded. In an earlier analysis of 587 of the donors, V segments were called functional above 56.7% productive rearrangements and were called segregating when the between-donor standard deviation exceeded 5%. A statistical classification framework was developed to diagnose cytomegalovirus status using the catalog of TCR beta chain sequences. In a later analysis, V and J genes were assigned by comparing TCR nucleotide sequences against IMGT/GENE-DB human TR gene sequences. In a later analysis, CDR3 sequences and most-parsimonious VDJ recombination scenarios were assigned using the TCRdist pipeline. In a later analysis, every TCR beta chain was defined by the combination of its CDR3 amino acid sequence and its V-gene family, and reads without a unique V-gene family were dropped. As a way to deal with suspected cross-contamination and a sequencing artifact, a later analysis dropped 450 to 600 nucleotide sequences that were highly shared and had low generation probability. In a later analysis, a clonal expansion index for each public chain was calculated from normalized within-repertoire ranks of inferred template counts. Generation probabilities in a later analysis came from a VDJ recombination model fitted to out-of-frame rearrangements, and those results were checked against IGoR. In a later analysis, hypergeometric tests were used to score TCR-TCR, TCR-HLA and TCR-CMV co-occurrence, with a repertoire-size bias correction applied to TCR pairs. In a later analysis, false discovery rates were estimated by permuting HLA or CMV assignments 20 times. In a later analysis, co-occurring TCRs were grouped using DBSCAN, and TCRdist sequence similarity was added for clustering within HLA-allele-positive subsets. Co-occurrence clustering excluded repertoires with fewer than 30,000 or more than 120,000 public chains, plus five with anomalous nucleotide sharing. TCRdb mirrors the immuneACCESS table, restricted to in-frame sequences. Some clones are absent from its copies; in checked studies, under half trace to an unresolved V gene, and the reason for the others is unknown. That table supplies the V and J calls and clone size; D and trimming were determined from the DNA. This sample comprises 200,000 or so clones, roughly 74% of them detected only once. The ten biggest clones cover about 5.6% of the sample.

The investigation overall reported the following: While some public TCRs were present in many individuals, most TCR sequences turned up only very rarely across donors. In a later analysis, TCR association rates were found to vary across HLA loci, with the most associated TCRs seen for DRB1 alleles and the fewest for HLA-C alleles. A later genetic analysis associated a missense DCLRE1C variant with V-gene and J-gene trimming of TCR beta chains, and an independent cohort replicated the association. A later genetic analysis reported fewer N-insertions in productive TCRs among donors in an Asian-associated ancestry cluster than the approximately 700-donor mean. The only immune exposure information available for the cohort was CMV serostatus. Correlated functional status among segregating V segments might reflect linkage disequilibrium, but an unknown experimental factor could not be ruled out. The sequencing pipeline was judged likely to have produced a cluster of highly shared sequence variants as a technical artifact. The authors suggested that the approach could potentially be extended to other disease states and immunological phenotypes. A further reported finding was that TCR beta sequences accurately predicted the HLA-A and HLA-B alleles for most subjects in the first cohort. A later analysis found that most CMV-associated TCR beta chains appeared HLA-restricted, with HLA associations seemingly driven largely by CMV exposure. Cytomegalovirus status was reported to be diagnosed by the classifier with high specificity and sensitivity in both the original and validation cohorts. In a later analysis, HLA-associated TCR beta chains were found to be more clonally expanded and to have lower generation probabilities than equally common non-associated chains. The earlier analysis of fewer than 750 of the donors excluded some 15 rarely observed V segments, including chromosome 9 orphons, because counts were too low. HLA typing was unavailable for some donors at each locus, so association tests used only the typed subset. When HLA alleles, especially DR and DQ, strongly co-occurred, TCR associations were difficult to assign to individual alleles. Sequencing depth was assumed to be roughly uniform across donors in the presence/absence analyses, though that assumption may not hold. The cohort was sequenced for TCR beta chains only, and without alpha or paired-chain data the features that could be detected were limited. The 87-base-pair reads could not distinguish some IMGT-functional V segments, including TRBV6-2 and TRBV6-3, so those segments were excluded. The study listed 164 TCR beta chains as associated with cytomegalovirus. Specific HLA alleles were associated with roughly 16,000 TCR beta sequences at a false discovery rate of 0.05 in a later analysis. A later analysis reported that several top co-occurrence clusters appeared linked to parvovirus B19, influenza, CMV and Epstein-Barr virus. In vitro tests confirmed that a few of the cytomegalovirus-associated TCR beta chains recognize cytomegalovirus antigens. In an earlier analysis of roughly 560 of the donors, most TCR beta V segments were observed in productive rearrangements about 87% or about 30% of the time, broadly matching IMGT annotations.

The cohort was made up of about 670 healthy bone marrow donors. At the time of sampling, all cohort members were nominally healthy, though unrecorded immune exposures were likely present. The donor tested CMV seropositive and was one of the 289 seropositive cohort members. A peripheral blood sample was collected from each donor, and TCR beta sequencing was performed on peripheral blood mononuclear cells. Genomic DNA was extracted from the blood cell samples with the Qiagen DNeasy Blood Extraction Kit. The receptor was derived from a woman in her twenties or thirties in good health and CMV-seropositive. Material: PBMCs. This chain is built from TRBV18 and TRBJ1-2; the D segment could be TRBD1, given 5 matching bases. The CDR3 region has the sequence CASSPREGRGAYGYTF. The nucleotides are TGTGCCAGCTCACCAAGGGAGGGGCGGGGCGCCTATGGCTACACCTTC.